The source of this T cell receptor beta chain is a study of shared clonotypes between healthy human individuals. A word on this clone: Other DNA sequences in the same sample also yield this CDR3.

The CDR3 runs to 14 residues. The germline V gene has CDR1 LNHDA and CDR2 SQIVND (reference sequence). Germline trimming cut 4 bases from V and 2 bases from J; bases unmatched to any gene: 2. Libraries were prepared by immunoSEQ multiplex PCR; TCRdb keeps only in-frame clonotypes and omits some of them. Of around 600,000 clones in the sample, approximately 97% were seen once. This clonotype was obtained from a woman aged 25 to 39 in good health. The gene calls are TRBV19 and TRBJ1-5, with TRBD1 matching over 7 bases. The specimen sequenced was naive CD4+ T cells sorted from blood. The subset: CD45RA+ positively selected. The chain's CDR3 is CASSTTGGNQPQHF. CDR3 DNA sequence: TGTGCCAGTAGTACTACAGGGGGCAATCAGCCCCAGCATTTT.